This T cell receptor beta chain is drawn from a study of blood T cell repertoires in COVID-19. Overall study: The United States, Italy and Spain supplied acute and convalescent COVID-19 samples.

Assay: immunoSEQ multiplex PCR; the TCRdb copy retains only in-frame clones and omits some. The sample records fewer than 200,000 clones, 70% to 90% being singletons. Germline V lookup: CDR1 LGHDT, CDR2 YNNKEL (reference sequence). The CDR3 is 14 residues long. V lost 1 base to trimming and J lost 5 bases, with 10 bases between them. Sequenced sample: peripheral blood. V and J are TRBV3-1 (or the pseudogene TRBV3-2) and TRBJ2-3; TRBD2 is a possible D gene (6 bases). The receptor's source is a woman older than 75 with acute or convalescent COVID-19. The CDR3 nucleotides are TGTGCCAGCAGCCAAGCGGGAGCTAAAGATACGCAGTATTTT. Residues: CASSQAGAKDTQYF.